A selection of T cell receptor beta chains follows, all from one sample in a study of T-cell memory formation after mild COVID-19. One entry per CDR3 protein results from TCRdb running MiXCR on the 5' RACE reads. The sample holds 250,000 to 300,000 distinct CDR3 sequences, roughly 16% seen once. The sample consisted of PBMCs or a T cell subset sorted from them (not recorded which). The receptor set was obtained from a man between 18 and 29 years old who had mild COVID-19 (a few samples of this study predate the infection). Cell type and time point are not known. Each CDR3 is given with its conserved first and last residue. A D gene is named only where the DNA matches it firmly. Some rows have no size entry. The others give once, few or many, or a class for an expanded clone.

clone_size | j_call | v_call | d_call | cdr3_nt | cdr3_aa
few | TRBJ2-3 | TRBV4-3 | . | TGCGCCAGCAGCCAAGATTCAGCCGTGGGGACCACAGATACGCAGTATTTT | CASSQDSAVGTTDTQYF
. | TRBJ2-1 | TRBV10-3 | TRBD2 | TGTGCCATCAGTGAGACTAGCGGGGGGGCCGGTGAGCAGTTCTTC | CAISETSGGAGEQFF
many | TRBJ1-5 | TRBV11-2 | . | TGTGCCAGCAGCTTAGGGGTCGGCGGGAGCAATCAGCCCCAGCATTTT | CASSLGVGGSNQPQHF
few | TRBJ1-6 | TRBV4-3 | . | TGCGCCAGCAGCCAGGACTTCGTAACCTCACGGGCATCCCTCCACTTT | CASSQDFVTSRASLHF
. | TRBJ2-3 | TRBV24-1 | TRBD2 | TGTGCCACCAGTGCAGGACTAGCGGGCCTCACAGATACGCAGTATTTT | CATSAGLAGLTDTQYF
few | TRBJ2-7 | TRBV5-1 | TRBD1 | TGCGCCAGCAGCACCGGACAGGGCTCCGACGAGCAGTACTTC | CASSTGQGSDEQYF
. | TRBJ2-5 | TRBV14 | TRBD2 | TGTGCCAGCAGCCATAAGATAGCGGGGGTTTGGGAGACCCAGTACTTC | CASSHKIAGVWETQYF
few | TRBJ2-1 | TRBV4-3 | TRBD2 | TGCGCCAGCAGCCAAGATCAAGTAGCGGGGGGCTACAATGAGCAGTTCTTC | CASSQDQVAGGYNEQFF
many | TRBJ2-5 | TRBV5-1 | . | TGCGCCAGCAGCTCCGGCGGGCGGGGTTCCCAAGAGACCCAGTACTTC | CASSSGGRGSQETQYF
. | TRBJ2-1 | TRBV4-3 | . | TGCGCCAGCAGCCAAGTCGGGGTCTACAATGAGCAGTTCTTC | CASSQVGVYNEQFF
few | TRBJ1-2 | TRBV7-2 | . | TGTGCCAGCAGTACTAGACAAGGCCACTATGGCTACACCTTC | CASSTRQGHYGYTF
. | TRBJ1-4 | TRBV5-1 | . | TGCGCCAGCAGCTTGGAAGGGGCCCAGAATGAAAAACTGTTTTTT | CASSLEGAQNEKLFF
. | TRBJ1-2 | TRBV5-1 | . | TGCGCCAGCAGCTTGGAACCGTATGATGGCTACACCTTC | CASSLEPYDGYTF
few | TRBJ1-1 | TRBV18 | . | TGTGCCAGCTCACCACAGGACAACACTGAAGCTTTCTTT | CASSPQDNTEAFF
. | TRBJ2-5 | TRBV6-5 | TRBD1 | TGTGCCAGCAGGCCCGGGACAGGGGGCGGAGAGACCCAGTACTTC | CASRPGTGGGETQYF
few | TRBJ2-3 | TRBV7-2 | . | TGTGCCAGCAGCTTATTGGCACGCACAGATACGCAGTATTTT | CASSLLARTDTQYF
few | TRBJ1-1 | TRBV6-5 | TRBD1 | TGTGCCAGCACCGCCCGGGTCGGGACAGGGAATACTGAAGCTTTCTTT | CASTARVGTGNTEAFF
few | TRBJ2-1 | TRBV19 | TRBD2 | TGTGCCAGTAGTATAGGGACTAGCGGGGGGGCGCCGAATGAGCAGTTCTTC | CASSIGTSGGAPNEQFF
few | TRBJ1-6 | TRBV2 | TRBD1 | TGTGCCAGCATGGGACAGGGTGGTTCACCCCTCCACTTT | CASMGQGGSPLHF
few | TRBJ2-5 | TRBV4-1 | TRBD2 | TGCGCCAGCAGCCCCGGAAGACTAGCGGGACAAGAGACCCAGTACTTC | CASSPGRLAGQETQYF
once | TRBJ2-5 | TRBV12-3/TRBV12-4 | . | TGTGCCAGCAGTTTAGCGACGGGACACGAACCGGAGACCCAGTACTTC | CASSLATGHEPETQYF
. | TRBJ2-7 | TRBV7-9 | TRBD1 | TGTGCCAGCAGCTTTAACCCTTGGGACAGTTCCTACGAGCAGTACTTC | CASSFNPWDSSYEQYF
. | TRBJ2-3 | TRBV6-5 | TRBD2 | TGTGCCAGCAGTTATGGGGGGGGGAAAACCGTCACAGATACGCAGTATTTT | CASSYGGGKTVTDTQYF
many | TRBJ2-5 | TRBV7-2 | TRBD1 | TGTGCCAGCAGCTGGGACAGCAAAGAGACCCAGTACTTC | CASSWDSKETQYF
many | TRBJ2-3 | TRBV7-2 | . | TGTGCCAGCAGCTTCTGGGGGAACACAGATACGCAGTATTTT | CASSFWGNTDTQYF
. | TRBJ1-3 | TRBV7-9 | . | TGTGCCAGCAGCCCAAGGGGTAACTCTGGAAACACCATATATTTT | CASSPRGNSGNTIYF
few | TRBJ1-1 | TRBV6-5 | . | TGTGCCAGCAGTTACGGGATGGTATGGGACACTGAAGCTTTCTTT | CASSYGMVWDTEAFF
. | TRBJ2-3 | TRBV4-3 | . | TGCGCCAGCAGCCAAGGAGACGGAGGGGGGTTGCAGTATTTT | CASSQGDGGGLQYF
. | TRBJ2-2 | TRBV29-1 | . | TGCAGCGTTACAGGGTTAGCGAACACCGGGGAGCTGTTTTTT | CSVTGLANTGELFF
once | TRBJ2-7 | TRBV5-1 | TRBD1 | TGCGCCAGCAGCTTGGTAGGAGGGGCAGGGGGCTCCAATGAGCAGTACTTC | CASSLVGGAGGSNEQYF
. | TRBJ2-5 | TRBV29-1 | . | TGCAGCGTTGATCGCGGGGTACAAGAGACCCAGTACTTC | CSVDRGVQETQYF
. | TRBJ1-2 | TRBV20-1 | TRBD1 | TGCAGTGCTAGCCCGGGACAGGGACATGGCTACACCTTC | CSASPGQGHGYTF
once | TRBJ2-1 | TRBV13 | . | TGTGCCAGCAGCTTTGCCGTTCAGGATGAGCAGTTCTTC | CASSFAVQDEQFF
few | TRBJ2-5 | TRBV20-1 | TRBD2 | TGCAGTGCTTTTCATCGCGGCGGGGGGGCGGAGACCCAGTACTTC | CSAFHRGGGAETQYF
few | TRBJ1-2 | TRBV6-6 | . | TGTGCCAGCAGTTCATACAGAGAGTCTAACTATGGCTACACCTTC | CASSSYRESNYGYTF
. | TRBJ2-3 | TRBV29-1 | TRBD2 | TGCAGCGGATCCGGGACTAGCGGGGTAACAGATACGCAGTATTTT | CSGSGTSGVTDTQYF
. | TRBJ2-5 | TRBV7-2 | . | TGTGCCAGCAGCTTAGCTCTGGGTGGAGGCGAGACCCAGTACTTC | CASSLALGGGETQYF
. | TRBJ1-6 | TRBV7-9 | . | TGTGCCAGCAGCTTTAGGACAACAGGGACCTATAATTCACCCCTCCACTTT | CASSFRTTGTYNSPLHF
. | TRBJ2-1 | TRBV6-2/TRBV6-3 | TRBD1 | TGTGCCAGCAGTATCTCCCCGACAGGGCCCGAGTCCTCCTACAATGAGCAGTTCTTC | CASSISPTGPESSYNEQFF
. | TRBJ1-1 | TRBV4-1 | . | TGCGCCAGCAGCCAAGGGGACTTAGGCACTGAAGCTTTCTTT | CASSQGDLGTEAFF
few | TRBJ1-1 | TRBV14 | . | TGTGCCAGCAGCGACGATAGGGGTCCTGAAGCTTTCTTT | CASSDDRGPEAFF
. | TRBJ2-3 | TRBV7-3 | TRBD1 | TGTGCCAGCAGCGAGACCGGGACAGGGTACACAGATACGCAGTATTTT | CASSETGTGYTDTQYF
few | TRBJ2-3 | TRBV24-1 | TRBD1 | TGTGCCACCACACCGGGACAGGGCCTTACAGATACGCAGTATTTT | CATTPGQGLTDTQYF
few | TRBJ2-4 | TRBV20-1 | . | TGCAGTGCTAGAGCACCGGGTGGCAAAAACATTCAGTACTTC | CSARAPGGKNIQYF
few | TRBJ1-1 | TRBV6-5 | . | TGTGCCAGCAGTTATACTCAGGGTTACGACACTGAAGCTTTCTTT | CASSYTQGYDTEAFF
few | TRBJ2-1 | TRBV18 | TRBD2 | TGTGCCAGCTCCTGGATAGCGGGCTCCTACAATGAGCAGTTCTTC | CASSWIAGSYNEQFF